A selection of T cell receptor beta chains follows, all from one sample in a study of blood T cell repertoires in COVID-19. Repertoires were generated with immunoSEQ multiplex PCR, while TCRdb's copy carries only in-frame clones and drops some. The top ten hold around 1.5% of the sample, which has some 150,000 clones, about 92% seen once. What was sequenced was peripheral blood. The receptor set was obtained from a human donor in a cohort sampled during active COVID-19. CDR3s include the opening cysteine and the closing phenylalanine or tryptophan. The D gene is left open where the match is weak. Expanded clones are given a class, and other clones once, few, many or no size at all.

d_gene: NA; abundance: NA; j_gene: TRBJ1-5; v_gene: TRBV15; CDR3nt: TGTGCCACCAGTCAAGGACGGGGGGGGAGTCAGCCCCAGCATTTT; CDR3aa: CATSQGRGGSQPQHF
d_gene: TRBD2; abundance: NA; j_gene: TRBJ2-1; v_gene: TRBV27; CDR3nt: TGTGCCAGCAGTTCGACACGGGGGGGCGACGAGTTCTTC; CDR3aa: CASSSTRGGDEFF
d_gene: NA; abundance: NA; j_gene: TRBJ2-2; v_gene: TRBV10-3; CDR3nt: TGTGCCATCAGAGGGGACTCACCCGGGGCCGGGGAGCTGTTTTTT; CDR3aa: CAIRGDSPGAGELFF
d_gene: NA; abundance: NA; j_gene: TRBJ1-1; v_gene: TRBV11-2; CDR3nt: TGTGCCAGCAGCGACTACGGGCAGAACACTGAAGCTTTCTTT; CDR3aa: CASSDYGQNTEAFF
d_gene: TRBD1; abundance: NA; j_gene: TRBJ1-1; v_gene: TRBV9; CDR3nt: TGTGCCAGCAGCATATCCGGGACAGGGTTCACTGAAGCTTTCTTT; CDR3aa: CASSISGTGFTEAFF
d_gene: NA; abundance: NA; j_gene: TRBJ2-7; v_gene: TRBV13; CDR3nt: TGTGCCAGCAGCTCCCCCAGTCAGATTAACGAGCAGTACTTC; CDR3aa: CASSSPSQINEQYF
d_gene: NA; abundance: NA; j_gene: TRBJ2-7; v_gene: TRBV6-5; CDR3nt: TGTGCCAGCAGCCGCTTAGCGGCGAGCTCCTACGAGCAGTACTTC; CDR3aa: CASSRLAASSYEQYF
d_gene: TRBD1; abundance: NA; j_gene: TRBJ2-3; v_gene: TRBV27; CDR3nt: TGTGCCAGCAGTGGACGGGACAGGGGGACGGCAGATACGCAGTATTTT; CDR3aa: CASSGRDRGTADTQYF
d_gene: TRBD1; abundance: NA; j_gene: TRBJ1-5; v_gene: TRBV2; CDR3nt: TGTGCCAGCAGTGAAGTAAGGGACAGGTGGAATCAGCCCCAGCATTTT; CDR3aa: CASSEVRDRWNQPQHF
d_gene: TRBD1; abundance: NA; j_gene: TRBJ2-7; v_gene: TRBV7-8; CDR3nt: TGTGCCAGCAGCCCTAGCCGGGACAGGGGGCGACAGGCGCAGTACTTC; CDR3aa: CASSPSRDRGRQAQYF
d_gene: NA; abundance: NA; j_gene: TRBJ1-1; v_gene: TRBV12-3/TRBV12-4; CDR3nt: TGTGCCAGCAGCAATACAGGGAACACTGAAGCTTTCTTT; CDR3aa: CASSNTGNTEAFF
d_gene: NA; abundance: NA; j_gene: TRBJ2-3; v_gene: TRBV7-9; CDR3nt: TGTGCCAGCAGCTTTATAGCCGCAGATACGCAGTATTTT; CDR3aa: CASSFIAADTQYF
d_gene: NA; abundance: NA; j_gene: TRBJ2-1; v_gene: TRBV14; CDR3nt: TGTGCCAGCAGCCAGAAGGAGTACAATGAGCAGTTCTTC; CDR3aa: CASSQKEYNEQFF
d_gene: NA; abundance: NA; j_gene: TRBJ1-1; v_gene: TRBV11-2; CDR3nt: TGTGCCAGCAGCTTAATGACAGAGGAGACCGCTTTCTTT; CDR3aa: CASSLMTEETAFF
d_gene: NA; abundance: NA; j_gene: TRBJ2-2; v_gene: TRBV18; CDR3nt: TGTGCCAGCTCACACAGCACGGCTACGAACACCGGGGAGCTGTTTTTT; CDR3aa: CASSHSTATNTGELFF
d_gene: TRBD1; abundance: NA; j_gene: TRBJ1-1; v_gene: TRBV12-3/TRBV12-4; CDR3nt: TGTGCCAGCGCCAGGGACAGAAACACTGAAGCTTTCTTT; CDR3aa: CASARDRNTEAFF
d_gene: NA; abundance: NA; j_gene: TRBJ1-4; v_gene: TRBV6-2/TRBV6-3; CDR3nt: TGTGCCAGCAGTTCCTGGGACAAAGGCGAAAAACTGTTTTTT; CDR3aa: CASSSWDKGEKLFF
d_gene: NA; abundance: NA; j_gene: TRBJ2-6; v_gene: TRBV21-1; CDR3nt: TGTGCCAGCAGCCTAAGTCCCGACTACCTCTCTGGGGCCAACGTCCTGACTTTC; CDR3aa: CASSLSPDYLSGANVLTF
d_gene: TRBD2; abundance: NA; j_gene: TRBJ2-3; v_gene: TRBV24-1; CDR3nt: TGTGCCACCAGTGATGGGAGGGGTGCGGGCACAGATACGCAGTATTTT; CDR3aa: CATSDGRGAGTDTQYF
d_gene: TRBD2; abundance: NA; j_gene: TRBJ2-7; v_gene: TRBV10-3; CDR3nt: TGTGCCATCAGTATAGCGGGGGGTCCCTCCTACGAGCAGTACTTC; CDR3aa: CAISIAGGPSYEQYF
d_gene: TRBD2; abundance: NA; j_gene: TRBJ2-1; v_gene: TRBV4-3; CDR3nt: TGCGCCAGCAGCCAAGATTCCCGCCCCGAGCGGGGGCGCGACAATGAGCAGTTCTTC; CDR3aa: CASSQDSRPERGRDNEQFF
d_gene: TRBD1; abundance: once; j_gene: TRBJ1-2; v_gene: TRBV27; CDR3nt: TGTGCCAGCAGTTTACGGACAGGGGGAAACTATGGCTACACCTTC; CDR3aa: CASSLRTGGNYGYTF
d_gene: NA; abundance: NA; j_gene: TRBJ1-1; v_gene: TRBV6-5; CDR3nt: TGTGCCAGCAGTTACTCGGTGGGAGGGGACACTGAAGCTTTCTTT; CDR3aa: CASSYSVGGDTEAFF
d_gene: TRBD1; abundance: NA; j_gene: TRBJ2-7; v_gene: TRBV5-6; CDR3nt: TGTGCCAGCAGCTTGGGAGGGACAGCGAATTACGAGCAGTACTTC; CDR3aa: CASSLGGTANYEQYF
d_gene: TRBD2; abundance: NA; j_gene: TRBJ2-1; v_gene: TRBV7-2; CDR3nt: TGTGCCAGCAGCGCCGGGACTAGTTTCGCGCAGTTCTTC; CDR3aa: CASSAGTSFAQFF
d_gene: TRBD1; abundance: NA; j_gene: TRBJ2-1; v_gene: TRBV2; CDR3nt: TGTGCCAGCAGCCTCCGGGACAGGGGGATTCCGGGTGAGCAGTTCTTC; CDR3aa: CASSLRDRGIPGEQFF
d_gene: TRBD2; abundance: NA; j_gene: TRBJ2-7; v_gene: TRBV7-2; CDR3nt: TGTGCCAGCAGCTTGTGGACTAGCGGGCCCCTCTCCTACGAGCAGTACTTC; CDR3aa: CASSLWTSGPLSYEQYF
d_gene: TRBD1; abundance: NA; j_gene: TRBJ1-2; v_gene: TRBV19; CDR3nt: TGTGCCAGTAGCCGACAGGGGGCTGGAGGCTACACCTTC; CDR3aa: CASSRQGAGGYTF
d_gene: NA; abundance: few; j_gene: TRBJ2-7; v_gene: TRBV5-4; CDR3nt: TGTGCCAGCAGCCTGGTGGGAGTGGAACCCTACGAGCAGTACTTC; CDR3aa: CASSLVGVEPYEQYF
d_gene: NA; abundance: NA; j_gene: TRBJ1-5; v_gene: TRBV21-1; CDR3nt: TGTGCCAGCAGCAAACATTTCGGACCCGCGGACTATAGCAATCAGCCCCAGCATTTT; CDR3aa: CASSKHFGPADYSNQPQHF
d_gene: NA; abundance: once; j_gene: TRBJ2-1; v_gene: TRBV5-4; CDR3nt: TGTGCCAGCAGCTTGGGGTCGGGGAGGTTGTACAATGAGCAGTTCTTC; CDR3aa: CASSLGSGRLYNEQFF
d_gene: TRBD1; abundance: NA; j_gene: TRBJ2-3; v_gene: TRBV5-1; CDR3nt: TGCGCCAGCAGCCTCCGGGACAGTCTCACAGATACGCAGTATTTT; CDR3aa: CASSLRDSLTDTQYF
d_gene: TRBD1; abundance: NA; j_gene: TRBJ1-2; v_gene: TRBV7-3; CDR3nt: TGTGCCAGCAGCCCAACACCAGCGACAGGGATCAACTATGGCTACACCTTC; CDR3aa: CASSPTPATGINYGYTF
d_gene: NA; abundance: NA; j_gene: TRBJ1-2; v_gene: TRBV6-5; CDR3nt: TGTGCCAGCAGTTATTCGGGGGGCGGCTACACCTTC; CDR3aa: CASSYSGGGYTF
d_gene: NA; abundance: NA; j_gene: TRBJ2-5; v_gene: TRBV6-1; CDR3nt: TGTGCCAGCAGTGAAGACAGGGTAAAAGAGACCCAGTACTTC; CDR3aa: CASSEDRVKETQYF
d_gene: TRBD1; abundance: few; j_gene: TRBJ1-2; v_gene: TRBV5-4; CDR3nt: TGTGCCAGCAGCTTGGGTTTTGACAGGGGAGGTGGCTACACCTTC; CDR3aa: CASSLGFDRGGGYTF
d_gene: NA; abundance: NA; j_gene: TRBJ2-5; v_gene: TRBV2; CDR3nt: TGTGCCAGCGGACATGTGGACCCAGAGACCCAGTACTTC; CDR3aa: CASGHVDPETQYF
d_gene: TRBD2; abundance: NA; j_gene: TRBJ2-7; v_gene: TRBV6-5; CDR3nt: TGTGCCAGCAGGAGTGTCGGGGGGACCTACGAGCAGTACTTC; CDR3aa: CASRSVGGTYEQYF
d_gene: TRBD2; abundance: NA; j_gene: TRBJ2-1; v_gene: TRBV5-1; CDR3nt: TGCGCCAGCAGCTTCACCGGGACTACCTTCTACAATGAGCAGTTCTTC; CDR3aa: CASSFTGTTFYNEQFF
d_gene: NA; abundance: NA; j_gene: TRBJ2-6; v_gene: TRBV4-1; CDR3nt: TGCGCCAGCAGCCAACCGTTGAGGGGGTCTGGGGCCAACGTCCTGACTTTC; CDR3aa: CASSQPLRGSGANVLTF
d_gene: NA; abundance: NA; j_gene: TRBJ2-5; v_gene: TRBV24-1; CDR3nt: TGTGCCACCAGTGAGTCAGGGGACGGCCGGACCCAGTACTTC; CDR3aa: CATSESGDGRTQYF
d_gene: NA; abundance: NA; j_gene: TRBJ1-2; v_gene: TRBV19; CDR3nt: TGTGCCAGTAGTGTCCTGAGTGGAGTCAACCCTTATGGCTACACCTTC; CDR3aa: CASSVLSGVNPYGYTF